A selection of T cell receptor beta chains follows, all from one sample in a study of OX40 agonist ivuxolimab in advanced cancers. Generated by immunoSEQ multiplex PCR, the TCRdb table keeps only in-frame clones and is missing some. This table holds roughly 80,000 clones, roughly 91% found once. Source: CD4+ or CD8+ T cells sorted from blood, taken in a trial of the OX40 agonist ivuxolimab. Every receptor here comes from an adult with an advanced solid tumor such as melanoma, head and neck, liver or kidney cancer. Each CDR3 is given without its conserved first and last residue. Fields, in order: J gene, V gene, CDR3 protein.

j_gene: TRBJ2-2
v_gene: TRBV27
CDR3aa: ASSPIRTSRTGELF

j_gene: TRBJ2-1
v_gene: TRBV5-1
CDR3aa: ASIQGNGGNEQF

j_gene: TRBJ1-3
v_gene: TRBV14
CDR3aa: ASSQSTGVGNTIY

j_gene: TRBJ2-7
v_gene: TRBV5-6
CDR3aa: ASSDGGSYEQY

j_gene: TRBJ1-1
v_gene: TRBV27
CDR3aa: ASIPSGGATEAF

j_gene: TRBJ1-1
v_gene: TRBV19
CDR3aa: ASSTNRQTLNTEAF

j_gene: TRBJ1-2
v_gene: TRBV28
CDR3aa: ATHTRGQGAVKGYT

j_gene: TRBJ2-1
v_gene: TRBV28
CDR3aa: ATRRSAGTYSYNEQF

j_gene: TRBJ2-7
v_gene: TRBV11-2
CDR3aa: ASSSLSGGPYEQY

j_gene: TRBJ1-1
v_gene: TRBV5-6
CDR3aa: ASSPPGWHEAF